Sequencing of this TCR beta chain was carried out in a study of T-cell memory formation after mild COVID-19. Study information: In these data, TCR clusters were largely donor specific. Regarding the study as a whole: Clones contracting over day 15 to 85 were CD4/CD8 balanced, with later expanders leaning CD4+. Some clones that responded turned up in pre-infection memory, which suggests that cross-reactive memory joined in.

V lost 0 bases, J lost 6 bases, and 1 base stayed unmatched. CDR3 length equals 15 residues. CDR1 and CDR2 from the germline V gene are MRHNA and SNTAGT. MiXCR, applied by TCRdb to the 5' RACE reads, yields one record per CDR3 protein. The sample holds 190,000 or so distinct CDR3 sequences, around a fifth seen once. This clonotype has just a few counts. The antigen is unknown. Sample: PBMCs or a T cell subset sorted from them (not recorded which). This TCR derives from an adult woman who had mild COVID-19 (a few samples of this study predate the infection). Cell type and time point are not known. This chain joins TRBV6-4 and TRBJ2-3; 12 positions agree with TRBD1. The CDR3 sequence is CASSDSGTGGDTQYF. In DNA, the CDR3 is TGTGCCAGCAGTGACTCCGGGACAGGGGGCGATACGCAGTATTTT.